The 7 T cell receptor beta chains in this list originate from one sample, sequenced in a study of T-cell reconstitution after alpha-beta-depleted transplantation in children. Unique molecular identifiers were incorporated when the TCRbeta library was constructed. Each CDR3 protein gets one entry after TCRdb re-called the PCR reads with MiXCR. Of about 610,000 distinct CDR3 sequences in the sample, roughly a tenth were seen once. Sequenced material: PBMCs from the stem cell graft donor, taken from the stem cell graft. These receptors came from a human donor who donated a stem cell graft to a child with acute myeloid leukemia.

The chain carries TRBV20-1 and TRBJ2-7; tentative D call: TRBD2 (6 bases). The CDR3 spans 14 residues. Trimming took 3 bases from V and 3 from J, leaving 15 bases between them. The V gene's germline CDR1 is DFQATT and CDR2 SNEGSKA (reference sequence). The CDR3 nucleotides are TGCAGTGCTAGTCCCCTGACGGGGGACTACGAGCAGTACTTC. Its translation is CSASPLTGDYEQYF.

This clonotype was recorded a few times. The CDR3 reads CSVTTGGYEQYF. CDR3 bases: TGCAGCGTCACAACAGGGGGCTACGAGCAGTACTTC. The chain carries TRBV29-1 and TRBJ2-7; 8 bases are a match to TRBD1. This CDR3 contains 12 residues. V shed 6 bases and J 3 bases; nucleotides not matched to a gene: 4. Germline values: CDR1 SQVTM, CDR2 ANQGSEA.

This clonotype came up many times. The chain carries TRBV12-3 or TRBV12-4 and TRBJ2-3, with D possibly being TRBD1 (8 bases). The CDR3 totals 16 residues. The V end lost 5 bases, the J end lost 1 base, and 16 bases lay between the germline ends. The CDR3 reads CASSPWTGRGTDTQYF. The CDR3 DNA reads as TGTGCCAGCAGTCCGTGGACAGGGAGGGGCACAGATACGCAGTATTTT.

This clonotype has a handful of counts. The V call is TRBV12-3 or TRBV12-4, the J call TRBJ1-3; D is unclear. The CDR3 runs 14 residues. V lost 3 bases and J lost 0, with 6 bases in between. In nucleotides, the CDR3 is TGTGCCAGCAGTTTCGAGGTCTCTGGAAACACCATATATTTT. It codes for CASSFEVSGNTIYF.

This clonotype was seen more than once but under ten times. The chain carries TRBV27 and TRBJ2-6; maybe TRBD2 (6 bases). The CDR3 totals 18 residues. V lost 0 bases, J lost 0 bases, and 12 bases lay in between. Per the germline V gene, CDR1 is MNHEY and CDR2 is SMNVEV (reference sequence). This CDR3 reads CASSLSLGLSSGANVLTF. DNA for the CDR3: TGTGCCAGCAGTTTATCCCTGGGACTTAGCTCTGGGGCCAACGTCCTGACTTTC.

This clonotype has just a few counts. This chain joins TRBV19 and TRBJ2-1; possibly TRBD1 or TRBD2 for D (5 bases each). The CDR3 totals 13 residues. V lost 7 bases to trimming and J lost 10 bases, with 17 bases between them. Germline assignment: CDR1 LNHDA and CDR2 SQIVND (reference sequence). The CDR3 DNA reads TGTGCCAGTAAGTGGGACCCCCGAGGGGAGCAGTTCTTC. Translating gives CASKWDPRGEQFF. Variable domain in full (rest from reference TRBV19 and TRBJ2-1): DGGITQSPKYLFRKEGQNVTLSCEQNLNHDAMYWYRQDPGQGLRLIYYSQIVNDFQKGDIAEGYSVSREKKESFPLTVTSAQKNPTAFYLCASKWDPRGEQFFGPGTRLTVL.

To note about this clonotype: Just one base apart from a much larger clone, this may be a read error. This rearrangement joins TRBV9 to TRBJ2-7; D not certain. The CDR3 is made up of 14 amino acids. Germline-derived CDR1 and CDR2 are SGDLS and YYNGEE. The ends were cut back, 0 bases at V and 2 bases at J, with 9 bases in the middle. The CDR3: CASSVAGFPYEQYF. CDR3 sequence (DNA): TGTGCCAGCAGCGTAGCGGGTTTCCCCTACGAGCAGTACTTC.